These 29 T cell receptor beta chains were all obtained from the same sample, sequenced in a study of identical twins. TCRdb re-derived calls from the 5' RACE reads in MiXCR, one entry per CDR3 protein. The sample carries around 490,000 distinct CDR3 sequences, around an eighth recorded once. These data also formed part of another study, on yellow fever vaccine responses in identical twins.

The sequenced sample consisted of CD4+ T cells sorted from blood. These receptors all come from a woman aged 18-29 years in good health.

The chain links TRBV20-1 to TRBJ2-7; 12 bases are a match to TRBD1. Germline V lookup: CDR1 DFQATT, CDR2 SNEGSKA (reference sequence). The CDR3 consists of 18 residues. Germline trimming cut 6 bases from V and 3 bases from J; bases unmatched to any gene: 18. CDR3 in amino acids: CSAMGTGGAEIRIYEQYF. The CDR3, as DNA: TGCAGTGCCATGGGGACAGGGGGCGCCGAAATTAGAATCTACGAGCAGTACTTC.

The sample holds a few counts of this clonotype. The chain joins TRBV28 to TRBJ1-2; tentatively, D is TRBD1 (5 bases). V lost 5 bases and J lost 11, with 15 bases in between. Germline V gene lookup returns CDR1 MDHEN and CDR2 SYDVKM. CDR3 size: 12 residues. The CDR3, as DNA: TGTGCCAGCAGTGTAAACCCGGCAGGGTACACCTTC. Its protein product is CASSVNPAGYTF.

The chain is built from TRBV6-5 and TRBJ2-7, with a weak D call TRBD1 (5 bases). Trimming cost V 0 bases and J 3 bases, with 12 bases left between them. The CDR3 sequence is 15 residues long. Germline assignment: CDR1 MNHEY and CDR2 SVGAGI. CDR3 sequence: CASSYSTANRYEQYF. In DNA form, the CDR3 reads TGTGCCAGCAGTTACTCGACAGCAAACCGCTACGAGCAGTACTTC.

V gene TRBV20-1 combines with J gene TRBJ2-3, with no clear D. CDR3 length: 15 residues. The germline V gene encodes CDR1 DFQATT and CDR2 SNEGSKA (reference sequence). V lost 0 bases, J lost 2 bases, and 12 bases lay in between. DNA for the CDR3: TGCAGTGCTAGAGATCCATACAGTTTCACAGATACGCAGTATTTT. This sequence encodes CSARDPYSFTDTQYF.

This clonotype was found a few times. The gene calls are TRBV7-6 and TRBJ1-1; the match to TRBD1 covers 8 bases. In germline, CDR1 is SGHVS, CDR2 FNYEAQ. The CDR3 has 14 residues. V trimming: 5 bases; J trimming: 4 bases; junction bases outside the gene matches: 6. In nucleotides, the CDR3 is TGTGCCAGCAGCCGACAGGGGAAGGGCACTGAAGCTTTCTTT. It encodes CASSRQGKGTEAFF.

This clonotype has just a few counts. The chain combines TRBV11-2 with TRBJ2-5; TRBD2 might be the D (6 bases). Looked up from germline, CDR1 is SGHAT and CDR2 is FQNNGV. Between the trimmed V and J ends, which lost 4 bases and 4 bases, there was a span of 13 bases. CDR3 length equals 14 residues. CDR3 nucleotide sequence: TGTGCCAGCAGCTCACGGGAGAAGGTAGAGACCCAGTACTTC. Translated: CASSSREKVETQYF.

This clonotype showed up just a few times. The chain joins TRBV27 to TRBJ2-3, with 12 bases identical to TRBD2. CDR1 and CDR2 (germline): MNHEY, SMNVEV (reference sequence). The CDR3 runs 16 residues. With V trimmed by 7 bases and J by 5 bases, 10 bases remained unmatched. CDR3 sequence: CASTSWTSGKQDTQYF. The DNA of the CDR3 is TGTGCCAGCACCTCGTGGACTAGCGGGAAACAAGATACGCAGTATTTT.

Only a few counts were recorded for this clonotype. The V and J genes are TRBV7-2 and TRBJ2-7; possibly TRBD1 for D (6 bases). The CDR3 totals 14 residues. From germline, CDR1 is SGHTA and CDR2 FQGNSA. Trimming pared 2 bases from V and 5 bases from J, leaving 13 bases between. Here the CDR3 reads CASSLQGSFDEQYF. Here the CDR3 DNA reads TGTGCCAGCAGCTTACAGGGGTCTTTTGACGAGCAGTACTTC. Complete variable domain (other parts from reference TRBV7-2 and TRBJ2-7): GAGVSQSPSNKVTEKGKDVELRCDPISGHTALYWYRQSLGQGLEFLIYFQGNSAPDKSGLPSDRFSAERTGGSVSTLTIQRTQQEDSAVYLCASSLQGSFDEQYFGPGTRLTVT.

The rearrangement uses TRBV6-1 and TRBJ2-1; 7 positions agree with TRBD1. Germline V lookup: CDR1 MNHNS, CDR2 SASEGT. CDR3 length equals 15 residues. After removal of 5 bases from V and 4 bases from J, the junction contained 8 bases not matched to a gene. CDR3 amino acids: CASSRTGDGYNEQFF. In DNA form, the CDR3 reads TGTGCCAGCAGTCGAACAGGGGACGGGTACAATGAGCAGTTCTTC.

The V and J genes are TRBV28 and TRBJ2-1, with TRBD1 matching 7 bases. Germline loops: CDR1 MDHEN, CDR2 SYDVKM. The CDR3 length is 13 residues. The V gene end was trimmed by 9 bases and the J gene end by 6 bases; junction bases not matched to a gene: 8. The CDR3 region has the DNA TGTGCCAGTATACAGGGGAGAAGCAATGAGCAGTTCTTC. Its translation is CASIQGRSNEQFF.

This clonotype was detected many times. The chain combines TRBV7-6 with TRBJ1-5; D unclear. Trimming took 8 bases from V and 2 from J, leaving 7 bases between them. The CDR3 is 12 residues long. CDR1 and CDR2 from the germline V gene are SGHVS and FNYEAQ. In nucleotides, the CDR3 is TGTGCCAGCGGGAGTCGCAATCAGCCCCAGCATTTT. Translation: CASGSRNQPQHF. Drawing the rest from reference TRBV7-6 and TRBJ1-5, the complete variable domain is GAGVSQSPRYKVTKRGQDVALRCDPISGHVSLYWYRQALGQGPEFLTYFNYEAQQDKSGLPNDRFSAERPEGSISTLTIQRTEQRDSAMYRCASGSRNQPQHFGDGTRLSIL.

This clonotype was detected a few times. The rearrangement joins TRBV20-1 to TRBJ2-7; 7 nucleotides match TRBD2. V lost 1 base, J lost 4 bases, and 7 bases stayed unmatched. Germline V lookup: CDR1 DFQATT, CDR2 SNEGSKA (reference sequence). The CDR3 loop spans 14 amino acids. CDR3 nucleotides: TGCAGTGCTAGAGGGGGGGAGGGCCGTTACGAGCAGTACTTC. This gives the protein CSARGGEGRYEQYF.

This clonotype was seen a few times. The chain employs TRBV20-1 and TRBJ2-3; 11 bases line up with TRBD2. With 4 bases clipped from V and 2 bases from J, the junction kept 8 bases outside the gene matches. The germline V gene has CDR1 DFQATT and CDR2 SNEGSKA (reference sequence). The CDR3 consists of 16 residues. The chain's CDR3 is CSATSPTSGVTDTQYF. DNA for the CDR3: TGCAGTGCTACCTCCCCGACTAGCGGGGTCACAGATACGCAGTATTTT.

This clonotype appeared once. This chain joins TRBV29-1 and TRBJ2-1; 8 nucleotides align to TRBD1. This CDR3 spans 14 amino acids. V was pared by 5 bases and J by 8 bases, with 11 bases of the junction left unmatched. The germline V gene has CDR1 SQVTM and CDR2 ANQGSEA. CDR3 sequence reads: CSVRNRQGRDEQFF. The CDR3 nucleotides read TGCAGCGTTCGGAACCGACAGGGGAGAGATGAGCAGTTCTTC.

V usage is TRBV9 and J usage is TRBJ2-5; D is possibly TRBD2 (6 bases). V dropped 2 bases and J dropped 2 bases, with 13 bases sitting between them. The CDR3 totals 15 residues. CDR1 SGDLS and CDR2 YYNGEE come from the germline V gene. CDR3 sequence reads: CASSVYGGVQETQYF. CDR3 DNA sequence: TGTGCCAGCAGCGTTTATGGCGGGGTACAAGAGACCCAGTACTTC.

This clonotype was detected ten times or more. The DNA of the CDR3 is TGTGCCATCAGTGAGTCTATTAGCAATCAGCCCCAGCATTTT. Translation: CAISESISNQPQHF. The chain combines TRBV10-3 with TRBJ1-5; D not certain. Germline V gene sequence: CDR1 ENHRY, CDR2 SYGVKD. The V end lost 0 bases, the J end lost 0 bases, and 3 bases lay between the germline ends. The CDR3 extends over 14 amino acids.

This clonotype has a handful of counts. The chain joins TRBV6-1 to TRBJ2-3; possibly TRBD1 or TRBD2 for D (7 bases each). The germline V gene has CDR1 MNHNS and CDR2 SASEGT. The CDR3 length is 14 residues. V was trimmed by 7 bases and J by 3 bases, leaving 14 bases between them. For the CDR3, the DNA is TGTGCCAGCATGAACAGGGGAGGGACAGATACGCAGTATTTT. It is translated as CASMNRGGTDTQYF.

This clonotype was seen more than once but under ten times. V gene TRBV9 combines with J gene TRBJ2-3; weak D call: TRBD1 (5 bases). V lost 3 bases and J lost 2, with 10 bases in between. This CDR3 has 14 amino acids. Germline CDR1 reads SGDLS; CDR2 reads YYNGEE. This CDR3 is CASSGKQDTDTQYF. The CDR3 coding sequence is TGTGCCAGCAGCGGGAAACAGGACACAGATACGCAGTATTTT.

Only a few counts were recorded for this clonotype. This rearrangement joins TRBV7-6 to TRBJ2-7, with TRBD1 matching over 9 bases. The CDR3 sequence is 16 residues long. Germline V CDR1 and CDR2: SGHVS, FNYEAQ. J gave up 3 bases and V 4 bases, and 10 bases lay outside the gene matches. DNA for the CDR3: TGTGCCAGCAGCTCTCGGAGCGGGACAGGGTACTACGAGCAGTACTTC. It translates to CASSSRSGTGYYEQYF. The whole variable domain, filled in from reference TRBV7-6 and TRBJ2-7, reads GAGVSQSPRYKVTKRGQDVALRCDPISGHVSLYWYRQALGQGPEFLTYFNYEAQQDKSGLPNDRFSAERPEGSISTLTIQRTEQRDSAMYRCASSSRSGTGYYEQYFGPGTRLTVT.

This chain joins TRBV30 and TRBJ2-7; 9 nucleotides agree with TRBD1. CDR3 length equals 15 residues. Germline CDR1 reads GTSNPN; CDR2 reads SVGIG (reference sequence). The ends lost 5 bases at V and 2 bases at J; junction bases unmatched: 10. The CDR3 DNA reads TGTGCCTGGCGGACAGGGGTAACGTGGACCTACGAGCAGTACTTC. It translates to CAWRTGVTWTYEQYF.

This clonotype was observed a single time. The junction departs from the called germline gene at one end, perhaps through a read error. The chain has TRBV7-7 and TRBJ2-2, with a possible D match to TRBD2 (5 bases). Germline values: CDR1 SSHAT, CDR2 FNYEAQ (reference sequence). CDR3 length: 14 residues. The CDR3 nucleotides are TGTGCTAGCAGCTCTGTTGGGAGCACCGGGGAGCTGTTTTTT. Amino acids: CASSSVGSTGELFF.

The chain has TRBV29-1 and TRBJ1-2; no clear D. V lost 6 bases and J 6 bases, leaving 14 bases between the germline ends. There are 12 residues in the CDR3. Germline V CDR1 and CDR2: SQVTM, ANQGSEA. The CDR3 is CSVRGNFDGYTF. In DNA form, the CDR3 reads TGCAGCGTCCGGGGAAATTTCGATGGCTACACCTTC.

This chain uses TRBV3-1 with TRBJ2-5; D unresolved. Germline V gives CDR1 LGHDT, CDR2 YNNKEL (reference sequence). V lost 9 bases to trimming and J lost 3 bases, with 14 bases between them. The CDR3 extends over 13 amino acids. DNA of the CDR3: TGTGCCAGTACCAGAGGACGCAAAGAGACCCAGTACTTC. This encodes CASTRGRKETQYF.

The table lists this clonotype with a few counts. V and J are TRBV11-1 and TRBJ2-3; 13 bases match TRBD2. V was clipped by 5 bases and J by 4 bases; unmatched bases: 15. CDR1 is SGHAT, CDR2 FQDESV, per germline (reference sequence). The CDR3 length is 19 residues. CDR3 sequence: CASSRLSGLAGAPPDTQYF. As DNA, the CDR3 is TGTGCCAGCAGCCGGCTAAGTGGACTAGCGGGAGCCCCTCCAGATACGCAGTATTTT.

CDR3 loop: CASSLGGGPETQYF. CDR3 DNA: TGTGCCAGCAGCTTAGGTGGGGGGCCGGAGACCCAGTACTTC. The gene calls are TRBV7-8 and TRBJ2-5; the D gene could be TRBD1 or TRBD2 (6 bases each). Germline CDR1 reads SGHVS; CDR2 reads FQNEAQ. V was cut by 1 base and J by 5 bases, with 11 bases left in between. CDR3 length: 14 amino acids.

V is TRBV6-1 and J is TRBJ2-3; TRBD2 matches 7 bases. CDR1 is MNHNS, CDR2 SASEGT, per germline. This CDR3 region has 13 residues. Germline trimming cut 10 bases from V and 5 bases from J; bases unmatched to any gene: 9. CDR3 sequence (DNA): TGTGCCACCACCTTAAGCGGGGTAGATACGCAGTATTTT. As protein: CATTLSGVDTQYF.

This clonotype has more than one count but fewer than ten. V and J are TRBV10-3 and TRBJ1-5, with a tentative D call TRBD1 (5 bases). The CDR3 totals 16 residues. The germline gives CDR1 ENHRY, CDR2 SYGVKD. Trimming stripped 5 bases from V and 0 bases from J, with 14 bases between. In DNA, the CDR3 is TGTGCCATCAGTAAAGCTCTCAGGGATAGCAATCAGCCCCAGCATTTT. Protein product: CAISKALRDSNQPQHF.

Many counts were recorded for this clonotype. The chain links TRBV7-9 to TRBJ1-1; no reliable D call. Looked up from germline, CDR1 is SEHNR and CDR2 is FQNEAQ (reference sequence). V lost 1 base and J lost 2, with 11 bases in between. This CDR3 contains 15 residues. The CDR3 nucleotides read TGTGCCAGCAGCTTAGGAATGGGCAGAAACACTGAAGCTTTCTTT. Its translation is CASSLGMGRNTEAFF.

This clonotype has a handful of counts. The rearrangement joins TRBV29-1 to TRBJ1-5, with a weak D call TRBD1 (6 bases). Trimming took 3 bases from V and 6 from J, leaving 12 bases between them. Germline V gene data show CDR1 as SQVTM and CDR2 as ANQGSEA. This CDR3 region has 13 residues. The CDR3 region is CSVDFGGGQPQHF. The DNA for the CDR3 is TGCAGCGTTGACTTCGGAGGGGGTCAGCCCCAGCATTTT.